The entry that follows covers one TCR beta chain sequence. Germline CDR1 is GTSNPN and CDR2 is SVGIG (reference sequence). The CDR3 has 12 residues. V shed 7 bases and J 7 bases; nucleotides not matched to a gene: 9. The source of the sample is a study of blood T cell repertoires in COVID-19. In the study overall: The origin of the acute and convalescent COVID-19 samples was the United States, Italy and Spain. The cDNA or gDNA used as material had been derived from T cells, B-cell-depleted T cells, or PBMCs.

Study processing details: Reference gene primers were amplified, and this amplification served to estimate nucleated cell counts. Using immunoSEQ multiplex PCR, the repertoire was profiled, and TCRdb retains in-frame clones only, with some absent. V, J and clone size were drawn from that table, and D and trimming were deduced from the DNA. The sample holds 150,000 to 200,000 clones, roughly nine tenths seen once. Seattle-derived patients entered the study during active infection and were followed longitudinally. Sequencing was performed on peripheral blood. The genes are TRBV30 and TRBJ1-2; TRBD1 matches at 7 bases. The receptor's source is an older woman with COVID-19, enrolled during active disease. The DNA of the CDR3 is TGTGCCTTCGAGACGACAGGGTTTGGCTACACCTTC. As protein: CAFETTGFGYTF.